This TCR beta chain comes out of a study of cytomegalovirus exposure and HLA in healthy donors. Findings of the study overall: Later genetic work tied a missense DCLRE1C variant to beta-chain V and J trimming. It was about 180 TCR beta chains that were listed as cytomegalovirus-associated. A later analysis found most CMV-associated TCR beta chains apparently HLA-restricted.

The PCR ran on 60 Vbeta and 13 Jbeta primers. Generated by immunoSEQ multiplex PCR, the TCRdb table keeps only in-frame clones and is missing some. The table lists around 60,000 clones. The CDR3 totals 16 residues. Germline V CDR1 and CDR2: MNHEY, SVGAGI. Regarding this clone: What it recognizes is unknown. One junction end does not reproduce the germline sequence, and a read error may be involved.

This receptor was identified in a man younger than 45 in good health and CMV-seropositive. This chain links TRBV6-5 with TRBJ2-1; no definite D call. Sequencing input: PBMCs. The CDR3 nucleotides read TGTGCCAGCAGTTACCAGGTGTTAAGCTCCGACAATGAGCAGTTCTTC. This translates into CASSYQVLSSDNEQFF.